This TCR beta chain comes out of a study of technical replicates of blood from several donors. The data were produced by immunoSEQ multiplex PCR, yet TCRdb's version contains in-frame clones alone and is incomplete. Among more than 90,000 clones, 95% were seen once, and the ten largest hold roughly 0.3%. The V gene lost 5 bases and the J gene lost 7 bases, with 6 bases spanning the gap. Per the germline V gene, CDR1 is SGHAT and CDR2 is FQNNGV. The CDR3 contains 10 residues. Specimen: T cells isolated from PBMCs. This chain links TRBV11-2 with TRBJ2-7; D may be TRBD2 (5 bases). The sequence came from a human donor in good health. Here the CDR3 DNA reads TGTGCCAGCAGCCCGGGGGAGCAGTACTTC. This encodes CASSPGEQYF.